A single TCR beta chain is shown here with its context. As yet, its antigen is unknown. This entry belongs to a study of cytomegalovirus exposure and HLA in healthy donors. The V and J ends lost 0 bases and 9 bases, in that order; junction bases with no gene match: 6. CDR1 is SGHNT, CDR2 YYREEE, per germline (reference sequence). This CDR3 has 15 residues. Findings and limits, study-wide: A cluster of highly shared sequence variants was likely a sequencing artifact.

The PCR employed 60 Vbeta primers together with 13 Jbeta primers. Here immunoSEQ multiplex PCR was the method, and the copy in TCRdb shows in-frame clones only, minus some. The sample records 180,000 or so clones, 70% to 90% being singletons. The clonotype originates from a young man in good health and CMV-seropositive. The rearrangement joins TRBV5-4 to TRBJ2-1; 10 bases are a match to TRBD2. Sequencing was performed on PBMCs. In nucleotides, the CDR3 is TGTGCCAGCAGCTTGGATGCTAGCGGGGGTGCTGAGCAGTTCTTC. Translation: CASSLDASGGAEQFF.